This T cell receptor beta chain was obtained from a study of metastatic and nonmetastatic thyroid tumors. Study observations and caveats: For both blood and tumor, malignant thyroid tumors reportedly showed significantly higher TCR beta diversity than benign nodules did.

Ten or more counts support this clone. Its antigen is as yet unknown. Patients underwent thyroid surgery, and none had received any treatment before it. The V and J ends lost 2 bases and 6 bases, in that order; junction bases with no gene match: 7. The CDR3 consists of 15 residues. Germline CDR1 reads LNHDA; CDR2 reads SQIVND (reference sequence). TCRdb reprocessed the PCR reads using MiXCR. The sample holds fewer than 35,000 clones, approximately 11% seen once. Sequenced sample: blood. This receptor was taken from a female donor with papillary thyroid cancer or a benign thyroid nodule (not recorded which). Some clones in this sample may be carry-over from other donors' samples. The chain is built from TRBV19 and TRBJ1-5; TRBD1 agrees at 7 bases. The CDR3, as DNA: TGTGCCAGTAGTATAATCGAAACAGGGGCTCAGCCCCAGCATTTT. It encodes CASSIIETGAQPQHF.